This T cell receptor (beta chain) was found in a study of shared clonotypes between healthy human individuals. Study-level findings and limits: Of the naive CD4 clonotypes, approximately 5% were shared across a few donors.

Naive CD8 cells comprised CD45RO-negative, CCR7-positively selected cells, excluding terminally differentiated effector memory CD45RA+ cells. Each sample came from a Caucasian adult donor living in Nashville, Tennessee. Produced via immunoSEQ multiplex PCR; TCRdb's table is partial and in-frame only. The sample consists of hundreds of thousands of clones, approximately 97% of them appearing once. Germline trimming cut 2 bases from V and 1 base from J; bases unmatched to any gene: 1. CDR1 is PRHDT and CDR2 is FYEKMQ in the germline V gene (reference sequence). This CDR3 region has 14 residues. Turning to this clone: What it binds is not known.

The sample taken for sequencing was naive CD8+ T cells sorted from blood. This receptor was identified in a man younger than 45 in good health. V is TRBV13 and J is TRBJ1-1, with 7 bases fitting TRBD1. The CDR3 DNA reads as TGTGCCAGCAGCTTATCAGGGGGGAACACTGAAGCTTTCTTT. Its translation: CASSLSGGNTEAFF.